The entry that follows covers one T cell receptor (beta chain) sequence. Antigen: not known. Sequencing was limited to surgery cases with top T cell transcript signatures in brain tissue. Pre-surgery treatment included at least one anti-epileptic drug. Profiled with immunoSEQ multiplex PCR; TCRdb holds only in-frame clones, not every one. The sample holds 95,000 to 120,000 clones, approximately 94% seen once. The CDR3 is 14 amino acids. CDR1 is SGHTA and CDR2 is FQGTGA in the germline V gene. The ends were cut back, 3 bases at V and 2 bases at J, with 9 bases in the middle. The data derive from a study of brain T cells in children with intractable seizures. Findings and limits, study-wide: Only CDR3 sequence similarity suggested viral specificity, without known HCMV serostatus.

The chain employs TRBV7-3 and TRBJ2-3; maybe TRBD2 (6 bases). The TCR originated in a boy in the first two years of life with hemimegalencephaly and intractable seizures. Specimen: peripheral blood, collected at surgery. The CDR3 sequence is CASSFGGTTDTQYF. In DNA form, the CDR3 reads TGTGCCAGCAGCTTTGGCGGGACCACAGATACGCAGTATTTT. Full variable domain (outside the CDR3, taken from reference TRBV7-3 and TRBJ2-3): GAGVSQTPSNKVTEKGKYVELRCDPISGHTALYWYRQSLGQGPEFLIYFQGTGAADDSGLPNDRFFAVRPEGSVSTLKIQRTERGDSAVYLCASSFGGTTDTQYFGPGTRLTVL.